This T cell receptor (beta chain) was sequenced during a study of T cell changes during pregnancy in multiple sclerosis. The CDR3 covers 14 residues. V was shortened by 5 bases and J by 2 bases, with 13 bases between the two germline ends. Germline assignment: CDR1 MRHNA and CDR2 SNTAGT. Profiling relied on immunoSEQ multiplex PCR, and the TCRdb table lists in-frame clones only, not all of them. Of 55,000 to 70,000 clones in the sample, 89% were seen once. This sequence originates from a female donor with multiple sclerosis, enrolled in a pregnancy study. The sequences come from peripheral blood, collected in the first trimester of pregnancy. The chain joins TRBV6-4 to TRBJ2-7; a weak D match, TRBD1 (5 bases). CDR3 in amino acids: CASSLQGGTYEQYF. The CDR3 DNA follows: TGTGCCAGCAGTCTCCAGGGCGGAACCTACGAGCAGTACTTC.